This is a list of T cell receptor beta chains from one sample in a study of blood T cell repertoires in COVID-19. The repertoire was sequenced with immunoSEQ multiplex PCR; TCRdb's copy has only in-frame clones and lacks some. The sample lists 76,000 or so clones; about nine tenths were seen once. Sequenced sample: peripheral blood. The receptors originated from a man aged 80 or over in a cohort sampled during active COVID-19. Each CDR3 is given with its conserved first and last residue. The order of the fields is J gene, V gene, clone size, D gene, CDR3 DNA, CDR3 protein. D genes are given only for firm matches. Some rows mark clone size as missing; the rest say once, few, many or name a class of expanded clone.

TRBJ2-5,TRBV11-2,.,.,TGTGCCAGCAGCGTGCCTCTTGCAGCGGGCGAGACCCAGTACTTC,CASSVPLAAGETQYF
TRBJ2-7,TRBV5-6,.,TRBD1,TGTGCCAGCAGCTCTACCGGGACAGGGGGCTTCAACGAGCAGTACTTC,CASSSTGTGGFNEQYF
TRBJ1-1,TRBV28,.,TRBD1,TGTGCCAGCCGGGGCAGGGGGCTGTTCACTGAAGCTTTCTTT,CASRGRGLFTEAFF
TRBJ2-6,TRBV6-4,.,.,TGTGCCAGCAGTACGACAATCTCTGGGGCCAACGTCCTGACTTTC,CASSTTISGANVLTF
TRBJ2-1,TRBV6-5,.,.,TGTGCCAGCACCCTCCCAGGGGGGCGTGAGCAGTTCTTC,CASTLPGGREQFF
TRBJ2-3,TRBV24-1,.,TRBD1,TGTGCCACCAGTGAGGGCAGGGGGAGCACAGATACGCAGTATTTT,CATSEGRGSTDTQYF
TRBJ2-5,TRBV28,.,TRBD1,TGTGCCAGCAGTCGGGGACAGGGGGAGACCCAGTACTTC,CASSRGQGETQYF
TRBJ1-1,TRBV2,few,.,TGTGCCAGCAGTGAGAACCGGGAGAACACTGAAGCTTTCTTT,CASSENRENTEAFF
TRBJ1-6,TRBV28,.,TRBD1,TGTGCCAGCAGTCGCTGGGACAGGTCTAATTCACCCCTCCACTTT,CASSRWDRSNSPLHF
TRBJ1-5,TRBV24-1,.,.,TGTGCCACCAGTGCTGGAGGGAGCAATCAGCCCCAGCATTTT,CATSAGGSNQPQHF
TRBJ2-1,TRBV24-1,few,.,TGTGCCACTGCTGAGGGCGGGGGCGCCTACAATGAGCAGTTCTTC,CATAEGGGAYNEQFF
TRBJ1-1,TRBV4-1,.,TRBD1,TGCGCCAGCAGCACACCTGACAGGGGGCGGGCTGAAGCTTTCTTT,CASSTPDRGRAEAFF
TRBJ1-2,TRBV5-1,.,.,TGCGCCAGCAGCTTGTTGCCTGGTGGAAGCGACTATGGCTACACCTTC,CASSLLPGGSDYGYTF
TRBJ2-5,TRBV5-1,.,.,TGCGCCAGCAGCTTGGGGGACTCCCCGGGAGAGACCCAGTACTTC,CASSLGDSPGETQYF
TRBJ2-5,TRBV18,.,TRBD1,TGTGCCAGCTCACGGGGGACAGCCGAAGAGACCCAGTACTTC,CASSRGTAEETQYF
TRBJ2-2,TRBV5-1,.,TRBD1,TGCGCCAGCAGCCGGACAGGGGCTGCGAACACCGGGGAGCTGTTTTTT,CASSRTGAANTGELFF
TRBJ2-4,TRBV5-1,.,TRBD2,TGCGCCAGCACTCCCGACGCTAGCGGGGGGTACATTCAGTACTTC,CASTPDASGGYIQYF
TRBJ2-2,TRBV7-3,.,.,TGTGCCAGCAGCTCAAGTTGGGCCCAAAACACCGGGGAGCTGTTTTTT,CASSSSWAQNTGELFF
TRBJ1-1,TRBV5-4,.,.,TGTGCCAGCCCTAATCTACGGAACACTGAAGCTTTCTTT,CASPNLRNTEAFF
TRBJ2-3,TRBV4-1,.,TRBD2,TGCGCCAGCAGCCACCCCCGGGGGGGGGAGAGCACAGATACGCAGTATTTT,CASSHPRGGESTDTQYF
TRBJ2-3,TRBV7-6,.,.,TGTGCCAGCAGCTTAGGTCCCCAGATAAGCACAGATACGCAGTATTTT,CASSLGPQISTDTQYF
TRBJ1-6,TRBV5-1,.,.,TGCGCCAGCAGCTTGGGACAGTATAATTCACCCCTCCACTTT,CASSLGQYNSPLHF
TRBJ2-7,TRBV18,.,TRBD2,TGTGCCAGCTCAAGTACTAGCGGGGTTGCCTACGAGCAGTACTTC,CASSSTSGVAYEQYF
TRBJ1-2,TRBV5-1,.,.,TGCGCCAGCAGCCCACAGGGACCGGGCGGCTACACCTTC,CASSPQGPGGYTF
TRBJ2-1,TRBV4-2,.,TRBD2,TGTGCCAGCAGCCCATCCGGACTAGCGGGGGGGGGCAATGAGCAGTTCTTC,CASSPSGLAGGGNEQFF
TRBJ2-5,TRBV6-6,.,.,TGTGCCAGCAGTCTGGACAGCTTAGGGCCTCTCACGAAGACCCAGTACTTC,CASSLDSLGPLTKTQYF
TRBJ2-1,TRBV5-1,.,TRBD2,TGCGCCAGCAGCCCCGGAATGACTAGCGGGGGATACAATGAGCAGTTCTTC,CASSPGMTSGGYNEQFF
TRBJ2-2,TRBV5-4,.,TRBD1,TGTGCCAGCAGTTTCGACAGGGCTGGGAAAACCGGGGAGCTGTTTTTT,CASSFDRAGKTGELFF
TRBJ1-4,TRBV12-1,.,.,TGTGCCAGCAGCTACCAATTGACAGCTCGTAATGAAAAACTGTTTTTT,CASSYQLTARNEKLFF
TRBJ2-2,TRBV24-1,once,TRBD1,TGTGCCACTCGCAGGGGGCTCGGCGGGGAGCTGTTTTTT,CATRRGLGGELFF
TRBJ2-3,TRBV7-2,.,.,TGTGCCAGCAGGCCCACAGGGACAGATACGCAGTATTTT,CASRPTGTDTQYF
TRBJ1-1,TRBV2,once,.,TGTGCCAGCAGCTTATCCACAGGGATAGCTGAAGCTTTCTTT,CASSLSTGIAEAFF
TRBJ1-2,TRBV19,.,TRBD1,TGTGCCAGTAGTACCCGGGACAGGGAGCGTGGCTACACCTTC,CASSTRDRERGYTF
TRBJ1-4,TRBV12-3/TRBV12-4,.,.,TGTGCCAGCACTTCCCTCGGTGAAAAACTGTTTTTT,CASTSLGEKLFF
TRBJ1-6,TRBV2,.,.,TGTGCCAGCAGTCCCGTCGGAGGGTCACCCCTCCACTTT,CASSPVGGSPLHF
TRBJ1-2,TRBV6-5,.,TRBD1,TGTGCCAGCAGTAACCGACAGGGTGGCTACACCTTC,CASSNRQGGYTF
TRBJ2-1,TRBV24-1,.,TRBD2,TGTGCCACCAGTGATTCGGGGCGGGGGGGCCACAATGAGCAGTTCTTC,CATSDSGRGGHNEQFF
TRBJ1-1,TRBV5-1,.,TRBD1,TGCGCCAGCAGCTTGGCCCGACAGGGGGACGAAGCTTTCTTT,CASSLARQGDEAFF
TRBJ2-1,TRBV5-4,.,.,TGTGCCAGCAGCTTGGGACGGCGGCGGGACAATGAGCAGTTCTTC,CASSLGRRRDNEQFF
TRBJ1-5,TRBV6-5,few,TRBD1,TGTGCCAGCAGCCTGACAGGGGTAGAACAGCCCCAGCATTTT,CASSLTGVEQPQHF
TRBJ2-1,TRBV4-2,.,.,TGTGCCAGCAGCCAAGACATCCTCCTTACCCTAGAGCAGTTCTTC,CASSQDILLTLEQFF
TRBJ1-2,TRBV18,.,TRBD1,TGTGCCAGCTCAAGACAGGGGGCTTTTGGCTATGGCTACACCTTC,CASSRQGAFGYGYTF
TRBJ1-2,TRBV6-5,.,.,TGTGCCAGCTCTCTTTCCTCGGGATTGTATGGCTACACCTTC,CASSLSSGLYGYTF
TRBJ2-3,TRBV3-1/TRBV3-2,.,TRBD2,TGTGCCAGCAGCCAAGATGGGACTAGCGGGGCCCCAGATACGCAGTATTTT,CASSQDGTSGAPDTQYF
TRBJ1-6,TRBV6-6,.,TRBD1,TGTGCCAGCAGCGACCCGGGACAGGGTGATTCACCCCTCCACTTT,CASSDPGQGDSPLHF
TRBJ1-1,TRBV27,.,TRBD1,TGTGCCAGCAGTCCGACAGGGTTTTCGAACACTGAAGCTTTCTTT,CASSPTGFSNTEAFF